One and the same sample provided the 30 T cell receptor beta chains below, sequenced in a study of shared clonotypes between healthy human individuals. Produced via immunoSEQ multiplex PCR; TCRdb's table is partial and in-frame only. The data show some 2,000,000 clones, approximately 94% seen once. What was sequenced was naive CD4+ T cells sorted from blood. The subset: CD45RA+ positively selected. Receptors were obtained from a man younger than 35 in good health.

This sequence joins TRBV2 and TRBJ1-1; 8 nucleotides agree with TRBD1. CDR1 SNHLY and CDR2 FYNNEI come from the germline V gene. The CDR3 extends over 14 amino acids. V shed 2 bases, J shed 5 bases, and the junction held 4 bases outside the gene matches. CDR3 in DNA: TGTGCCAGCAGTGAACAGGGGGCGCTTACTGAAGCTTTCTTT. Translated, it gives CASSEQGALTEAFF.

The chain combines TRBV2 with TRBJ2-7, with 10 bases identical to TRBD2. CDR1 is SNHLY, CDR2 FYNNEI, per germline. The V gene end was trimmed by 4 bases and the J gene end by 4 bases; junction bases not matched to a gene: 7. CDR3 length: 15 residues. The CDR3 DNA sequence: TGTGCCAGCAGTGGCAGCGGGGGGGCCGAGTACGAGCAGTACTTC. The encoded protein is CASSGSGGAEYEQYF.

The V call is TRBV2, the J call TRBJ2-5, with TRBD2 matching over 14 bases. The V and J ends lost 6 bases and 0 bases, in that order; junction bases with no gene match: 6. The CDR3 runs to 17 residues. The germline CDR1 and CDR2 sequences are SNHLY and FYNNEI. The CDR3, as DNA: TGTGCCAGCAGAGGACTAGCGGGGGGCCCGTACCAAGAGACCCAGTACTTC. It codes for CASRGLAGGPYQETQYF.

V gene TRBV5-4 combines with J gene TRBJ2-3, with D perhaps TRBD1 or TRBD2 (5 bases each). V was shortened by 4 bases and J by 3 bases, with 21 bases between the two germline ends. This CDR3 region has 17 residues. CDR1 is SGHNT, CDR2 YYREEE, per germline (reference sequence). In nucleotides, the CDR3 is TGTGCCAGCAGCGTACCGGGACGGACTGCAGGTACAGATACGCAGTATTTT. Amino acid sequence: CASSVPGRTAGTDTQYF.

The genes are TRBV11-2 and TRBJ2-7; the D call may be TRBD1 or TRBD2 (5 bases each). The germline V gene has CDR1 SGHAT and CDR2 FQNNGV. This CDR3 is 13 amino acids long. The ends were cut back, 4 bases at V and 9 bases at J, with 16 bases in the middle. The chain's CDR3 is CASSSRDLISQYF. The CDR3 DNA reads TGTGCCAGCAGCTCCCGGGACCTCATCTCGCAGTACTTC. Variable domain in full (rest from reference TRBV11-2 and TRBJ2-7): EAGVAQSPRYKIIEKRQSVAFWCNPISGHATLYWYQQILGQGPKLLIQFQNNGVVDDSQLPKDRFSAERLKGVDSTLKIQPAKLEDSAVYLCASSSRDLISQYFGPGTRLTVT.

V usage is TRBV7-8 and J usage is TRBJ2-3; possibly TRBD2 for D (7 bases). This CDR3 is built from 14 residues. Between the trimmed V and J ends, which lost 5 bases and 6 bases, there was a span of 15 bases. CDR1 SGHVS and CDR2 FQNEAQ come from the germline V gene. The CDR3 DNA reads TGTGCCAGCAGCGGCCCACGGGGGGCTGATACGCAGTATTTT. Protein: CASSGPRGADTQYF.

In regard to this clone: Other DNA sequences from this sample encode an identical CDR3 as well. The chain uses TRBV19 and TRBJ1-5; D remains unclear. Trimming cost V 10 bases and J 4 bases, with 11 bases left between them. The CDR3 runs 12 residues. Germline V gene sequence: CDR1 LNHDA, CDR2 SQIVND (reference sequence). CDR3 sequence (DNA): TGTGCCACGCGGGGTGGAAATCAGCCCCAGCATTTT. Translated: CATRGGNQPQHF.

V gene TRBV10-3 combines with J gene TRBJ2-7; the match to TRBD1 covers 8 bases. Germline V CDR1 and CDR2: ENHRY, SYGVKD. The CDR3 covers 14 residues. J gave up 2 bases and V 6 bases, and 6 bases lay outside the gene matches. The CDR3 nucleotides read TGTGCCATCAGCCGGGACAGGTTTACCTACGAGCAGTACTTC. Translation gives CAISRDRFTYEQYF.

The V call is TRBV11-2, the J call TRBJ2-7, with D hard to call. The CDR3 has 11 residues. The germline gives CDR1 SGHAT, CDR2 FQNNGV. Trimming cost V 3 bases and J 7 bases, with 7 bases left between them. The CDR3 spells CASSFRLEQYF. The CDR3 DNA sequence: TGTGCCAGCAGCTTCCGCCTGGAGCAGTACTTC.

The V and J genes are TRBV5-5 and TRBJ1-1; 9 bases map to TRBD1. CDR3 length: 13 residues. Germline V lookup: CDR1 SGHKS, CDR2 YYEKEE (reference sequence). Trimming removed 4 bases from V and 8 bases from J; junction bases left unmatched: 6. This CDR3 is CASSRDRAPEAFF. In nucleotides, the CDR3 is TGTGCCAGCAGCCGGGACAGGGCCCCAGAAGCTTTCTTT.

The CDR3 region is CASSQGQASPLHF. In DNA form, the CDR3 reads TGCGCCAGCAGCCAAGGACAGGCTTCACCCCTCCACTTT. The rearrangement links TRBV4-3 to TRBJ1-6, with D possibly TRBD1 on 6 matching bases. Between the trimmed V and J ends, which lost 1 base and 9 bases, there was a span of 7 bases. CDR3 length equals 13 residues. The germline CDR1 and CDR2 sequences are LGHNA and YSLEER.

The J gene is TRBJ2-7, the V gene TRBV19; D is perhaps TRBD2 (6 bases). The V gene's germline CDR1 is LNHDA and CDR2 SQIVND (reference sequence). This CDR3 has 15 amino acids. V lost 3 bases and J lost 2, with 14 bases in between. The CDR3 loop is CASSMRGLGAYEQYF. The DNA of the CDR3 is TGTGCCAGTAGTATGCGGGGATTGGGTGCCTACGAGCAGTACTTC. The variable domain in full, completed from reference TRBV19 and TRBJ2-7, reads DGGITQSPKYLFRKEGQNVTLSCEQNLNHDAMYWYRQDPGQGLRLIYYSQIVNDFQKGDIAEGYSVSREKKESFPLTVTSAQKNPTAFYLCASSMRGLGAYEQYFGPGTRLTVT.

This clone appeared a single time. The J gene is TRBJ2-5, the V gene TRBV28, with D possibly TRBD1 on 7 matching bases. The germline gives CDR1 MDHEN, CDR2 SYDVKM. V lost 5 bases and J lost 5, with 15 bases in between. The CDR3 contains 14 residues. The CDR3 loop is CASSPDRRGETQYF. CDR3 coding DNA: TGTGCCAGCAGTCCGGACAGGAGGGGGGAGACCCAGTACTTC.

A note on this clone: One end of the junction is discordant with germline, which a read error may explain. The chain recombines TRBV7-7 with TRBJ2-3; 7 nucleotides match TRBD1. Germline CDR1 and CDR2: SSHAT and FNYEAQ (reference sequence). The CDR3 contains 17 residues. The CDR3: CASSRFLQGKGTDTQYF. In DNA form, the CDR3 reads TGTGCTAGCAGCCGCTTTTTACAGGGGAAAGGCACAGATACGCAGTATTTT.

The chain couples TRBV5-6 to TRBJ2-7, with 11 bases lining up with TRBD1. The V gene's germline CDR1 is SGHDT and CDR2 YYEEEE. Germline trimming cut 3 bases from V and 6 bases from J; bases unmatched to any gene: 11. This CDR3 comprises 16 residues. The CDR3 nucleotides are TGTGCCAGCAGCTCTGGGACAGGGGGATTCGGAGGCGAGCAGTACTTC. Translated: CASSSGTGGFGGEQYF.

The rearrangement uses TRBV5-4 and TRBJ2-3; 8 bases are shared with TRBD2. Trimming at V came to 8 bases and at J to 3 bases, leaving 20 bases not matched to a gene. The CDR3 totals 18 residues. Per the germline V gene, CDR1 is SGHNT and CDR2 is YYREEE (reference sequence). Here the CDR3 DNA reads TGTGCCAGTAAAAAAACCACCGCCAGCGGGAGAGCAACAGATACGCAGTATTTT. This sequence encodes CASKKTTASGRATDTQYF.

This chain connects TRBV27 to TRBJ2-1, with D maybe TRBD2 (6 bases). The germline V and J ends were trimmed by 4 bases and 8 bases, with 15 bases remaining between them. Per the germline V gene, CDR1 is MNHEY and CDR2 is SMNVEV (reference sequence). The CDR3 has 14 residues. The DNA of the CDR3 is TGTGCCAGCAGTTCCCTGACGGGGGTGTATGAGCAGTTCTTC. Translated, it gives CASSSLTGVYEQFF.

Of note for this clone: Other DNA sequences in the sample encode the same CDR3. The chain is built from TRBV10-3 and TRBJ2-2, with 7 bases lining up with TRBD2. Trimming took 6 bases from V and 2 from J; bases not matched to a gene: 3. Germline V gene data show CDR1 as ENHRY and CDR2 as SYGVKD. This CDR3 has 14 residues. Here the CDR3 reads CAISLAGNTGELFF. The CDR3 nucleotides read TGTGCCATCAGCTTAGCGGGTAACACCGGGGAGCTGTTTTTT.

The chain recombines TRBV10-1 with TRBJ1-1, with D unclear. CDR1 WNHNN and CDR2 SYGVQD come from the germline V gene (reference sequence). Trimming left V 2 bases short and J 4 bases short, with 11 bases between. This CDR3 contains 14 residues. The CDR3 DNA follows: TGCGCCAGCAGTGAGAGGCAGAAGGGCACTGAAGCTTTCTTT. This codes for CASSERQKGTEAFF.

The V call is TRBV27, the J call TRBJ1-2; TRBD1 might be the D (6 bases). Germline values: CDR1 MNHEY, CDR2 SMNVEV (reference sequence). The CDR3 contains 14 residues. Trimming shortened V by 6 bases and J by 8 bases, and 19 bases separated the two germline ends. As DNA, the CDR3 is TGTGCCAGCAGCCCTCGGGGAGGGGGAAGGGGCTACACCTTC. Protein product: CASSPRGGGRGYTF.

Only one count was recorded for this clone. The rearrangement joins TRBV5-1 to TRBJ2-2, with TRBD1 matching 7 bases. Germline V gene lookup returns CDR1 SGHRS and CDR2 YFSETQ. CDR3 length: 14 residues. V lost 8 bases, J lost 8 bases, and 12 bases stayed unmatched. The CDR3, as DNA: TGCGCCAGTCACCGGGACAGTTTTTCGGGGGAGCTGTTTTTT. Translated: CASHRDSFSGELFF.

This chain uses TRBV4-3 with TRBJ2-7, with a possible D match to TRBD2 (6 bases). This CDR3 is 14 amino acids long. Germline values: CDR1 LGHNA, CDR2 YSLEER. Trimming took 6 bases from V and 6 from J, leaving 18 bases between them. For the CDR3, the DNA is TGCGCCAGCAGTATTGCGGGGATCCGGGCCGAGCAGTACTTC. Protein product: CASSIAGIRAEQYF.

The chain is built from TRBV4-2 and TRBJ2-4, with D possibly matching TRBD1 (5 bases). CDR3 length equals 17 residues. The germline V and J ends were trimmed by 0 bases and 0 bases, with 12 bases remaining between them. CDR1 is LGHNA and CDR2 is YNFKEQ in the germline V gene. The CDR3 sequence: CASSQEDARAAKNIQYF. DNA of the CDR3: TGTGCCAGCAGCCAAGAAGACGCCAGGGCAGCCAAAAACATTCAGTACTTC.

The chain combines TRBV5-4 with TRBJ2-5; perhaps TRBD1 as D (6 bases). CDR3 length: 13 amino acids. Germline lookup yields CDR1 SGHNT and CDR2 YYREEE (reference sequence). Deletions cut 3 bases from V and 4 bases from J, with 10 bases between. The DNA for the CDR3 is TGTGCCAGCAGCTCCGGACAGAGAGAGACCCAGTACTTC. This translates into CASSSGQRETQYF.

The V gene is TRBV27, the J gene TRBJ1-1, with D unresolved. The CDR3 is made up of 15 amino acids. Per the germline V gene, CDR1 is MNHEY and CDR2 is SMNVEV (reference sequence). The V end was cut by 6 bases, the J end by 1 base, with 15 bases between. This CDR3 reads CASSLGYRANTEAFF. The DNA of the CDR3 is TGTGCCAGCAGCTTAGGGTACAGAGCGAACACTGAAGCTTTCTTT.

J is TRBJ2-1 and V is TRBV2; D is unclear. The CDR3 is made up of 12 amino acids. Germline CDR1 is SNHLY and CDR2 is FYNNEI. V lost 5 bases, J lost 6 bases, and 8 bases lay in between. The CDR3 DNA is TGTGCCAGCAGTCCGGCTGGCAATGAGCAGTTCTTC. Amino acids: CASSPAGNEQFF. Full variable domain (outside the CDR3, taken from reference TRBV2 and TRBJ2-1): EPEVTQTPSHQVTQMGQEVILRCVPISNHLYFYWYRQILGQKVEFLVSFYNNEISEKSEIFDDQFSVERPDGSNFTLKIRSTKLEDSAMYFCASSPAGNEQFFGPGTRLTVL.

The chain combines TRBV5-1 with TRBJ2-3, with 12 bases aligning to TRBD2. Germline CDR1 and CDR2: SGHRS and YFSETQ. This CDR3 has 18 amino acids. With V trimmed by 4 bases and J by 0 bases, 9 bases remained unmatched. The CDR3 nucleotides read TGCGCCAGCAGCCCAACCCCGACTAGCGGGAGTAGCACAGATACGCAGTATTTT. Its protein product is CASSPTPTSGSSTDTQYF.

CDR3 bases: TGCAGCGTTGAATCCGGGACAGGGGAGAGGCCCAGCAATCAGCCCCAGCATTTT. Its translation: CSVESGTGERPSNQPQHF. The chain recombines TRBV29-1 with TRBJ1-5, with TRBD1 identical over 10 bases. V lost 2 bases to trimming and J lost 1 base; unmatched junction nucleotides: 11. In germline, CDR1 is SQVTM, CDR2 ANQGSEA. This CDR3 is 18 amino acids long.

The DNA of the CDR3 is TGTGCCAGCATACCCGGCGGGAGGGACTACGAGCAGTACTTC. Translated: CASIPGGRDYEQYF. This chain uses TRBV6-5 with TRBJ2-7, with TRBD2 matching over 9 bases. Trimming removed 7 bases from V and 3 bases from J; junction bases left unmatched: 7. CDR1 is MNHEY and CDR2 is SVGAGI in the germline V gene. CDR3 length equals 14 residues.

The CDR3 region is CASSASGTAPDTQYF. CDR3 in DNA: TGTGCCAGCAGTGCCTCCGGGACAGCCCCAGATACGCAGTATTTT. V is TRBV27 and J is TRBJ2-3, with 7 bases that match TRBD1. CDR1 is MNHEY, CDR2 SMNVEV, per germline (reference sequence). V was clipped by 5 bases and J by 4 bases; unmatched bases: 9. The CDR3 runs to 15 residues.